This T cell receptor beta chain was captured in a study of CD8 T cells in ankylosing spondylitis. Study outcomes and limitations: Reported data indicate significant enrichment of disease-linked clones within matched ankylosing spondylitis synovial fluid. Clones linked with disease were CD8+ and fairly uncommon in the peripheral blood. Blood from ankylosing spondylitis patients appeared to carry a characteristic roughly eight-variant TCR beta motif.

TCRdb ran MiXCR on the 5' RACE reads and lists one entry per CDR3 protein. The sample lists approximately 540,000 distinct CDR3 sequences; roughly 12% were seen once. This CDR3 has 16 residues. V lost 3 bases to trimming and J lost 7 bases; unmatched junction nucleotides: 9. The germline V gene has CDR1 SEHNR and CDR2 FQNEAQ (reference sequence). This clonotype was recorded at least ten times. Its antigen is unknown. This chain joins TRBV7-9 and TRBJ2-1, with 10 bases lining up with TRBD2. Sequencing used blood, either unsorted or a sorted T cell fraction (not recorded which). This receptor was identified in a male donor with ankylosing spondylitis. CDR3 region: CASSFLGSGRDNEQFF. CDR3 coding DNA: TGTGCCAGCAGCTTCCTGGGCAGCGGGAGGGATAATGAGCAGTTCTTC.